Described below is a single T cell receptor (beta chain) sequence and its context. Antigen unknown. The source of the sample is a study of T cell responses to AZD1222 COVID-19 vaccine. Study results and caveats: The span of vaccine-associated CD4 TCRs extended across spike, with dominance at 160-218 and 743-854. Regions left unmutated in variants are reportedly the target of nearly half of spike-specific TCRs. Most donors were white British and more were female, and clonal diversity was possibly underestimated.

The method was immunoSEQ multiplex PCR; TCRdb's version includes in-frame clones alone and lacks a portion of them. The table has 150,000 or so clones, 89% seen once. J lost 2 bases, V lost 3 bases, and 3 bases had no gene match. Per germline, CDR1 LNHNV and CDR2 YYDKDF (reference sequence). This CDR3 is built from 14 residues. This chain uses TRBV15 with TRBJ1-2; 7 bases are shared with TRBD1. The starting material was peripheral blood, obtained on day 0 of AZD1222 vaccination. The clonotype comes from an adult in good health. CDR3 bases: TGTGCCACCAGCAGCGACAGGGTAAACTATGGCTACACCTTC. Translating gives CATSSDRVNYGYTF.